These 30 T cell receptor beta chains share one sample of origin, sequenced in a study of OX40 agonist ivuxolimab in advanced cancers. Assay used: immunoSEQ multiplex PCR; TCRdb lists only in-frame clones, some missing. The data contain about 78,000 clones, around 87% of them singletons. The sequencing used CD4+ or CD8+ T cells sorted from blood, collected in a trial of the OX40 agonist ivuxolimab. The receptors here all came from an adult with an advanced solid tumor such as melanoma, head and neck, liver or kidney cancer.

The chain couples TRBV7-8 to TRBJ1-1; D unresolved. This CDR3 region has 16 residues. Germline values: CDR1 SGHVS, CDR2 FQNEAQ. V shed 2 bases and J shed 0 bases, with 13 bases lying between them. Here the CDR3 reads CASSLTDLPMNTEAFF. The CDR3, as DNA: TGTGCCAGCAGCTTAACGGACTTGCCAATGAACACTGAAGCTTTCTTT.

The chain joins TRBV13 to TRBJ2-1; 7 positions agree with TRBD1. This CDR3 is 18 amino acids long. Germline lookup yields CDR1 PRHDT and CDR2 FYEKMQ (reference sequence). V lost 4 bases, J lost 3 bases, and 15 bases stayed unmatched. Here the CDR3 DNA reads TGTGCCAGCAGCTCACAGGGGTTAGGCCCCTCAAACTACAATGAGCAGTTCTTC. Translation gives CASSSQGLGPSNYNEQFF.

This chain connects TRBV7-2 to TRBJ1-5; TRBD1 aligns across 11 bases. Looked up from germline, CDR1 is SGHTA and CDR2 is FQGNSA. V was pared by 5 bases and J by 0 bases, with 12 bases of the junction left unmatched. The CDR3 runs 19 residues. The CDR3 is CASSRAGTGGVDSNQPQHF. The CDR3 DNA is TGTGCCAGCAGCCGGGCCGGGACAGGGGGTGTAGATAGCAATCAGCCCCAGCATTTT.

The genes are TRBV4-3 and TRBJ2-1; D uncertain. The CDR3 runs 15 residues. V lost 4 bases to trimming and J lost 5 bases, with 15 bases between them. Germline-derived CDR1 and CDR2 are LGHNA and YSLEER. The CDR3 DNA is TGCGCCAGCAGCCTCCATCACCGACCCGACAATGAGCAGTTCTTC. It is translated as CASSLHHRPDNEQFF.

This chain uses TRBV28 with TRBJ2-7, with D maybe TRBD2 (7 bases). Trimming took off 3 bases at V and 6 bases at J, with 12 bases between the two ends. CDR1 MDHEN and CDR2 SYDVKM come from the germline V gene. CDR3 length: 13 amino acids. The CDR3 nucleotides read TGTGCCAGCAGTTTTGGGGGGGCTAGCGAGCAGTACTTC. Protein product: CASSFGGASEQYF.

The CDR3 nucleotides are TGTGCCAGTAATTCGGGACTAGTGCAGTTCTTC. Translation gives CASNSGLVQFF. The rearrangement uses TRBV19 and TRBJ2-1; TRBD2 agrees at 8 bases. The length of the CDR3 is 11 residues. Germline CDR1 and CDR2: LNHDA and SQIVND (reference sequence). After removal of 7 bases from V and 12 bases from J, the junction contained 5 bases not matched to a gene.

With respect to this clone: The same CDR3 also results from other DNA sequences found in this sample. The chain combines TRBV11-2 with TRBJ2-6; no definite D call. V was pared by 3 bases and J by 0 bases, with 0 bases between. The V gene's germline CDR1 is SGHAT and CDR2 FQNNGV. The CDR3 extends over 13 amino acids. CDR3 DNA: TGTGCCAGCAGCTTCTCTGGGGCCAACGTCCTGACTTTC. Amino acids: CASSFSGANVLTF. Full variable domain (remainder filled in from reference TRBV11-2 and TRBJ2-6): EAGVAQSPRYKIIEKRQSVAFWCNPISGHATLYWYQQILGQGPKLLIQFQNNGVVDDSQLPKDRFSAERLKGVDSTLKIQPAKLEDSAVYLCASSFSGANVLTFGAGSRLTVL.

The chain has TRBV6-6 and TRBJ2-1; no clear D. Germline values: CDR1 MNHNY, CDR2 SVGAGI (reference sequence). V was shortened by 2 bases and J by 9 bases, with 8 bases between the two germline ends. The length of the CDR3 is 12 residues. Written as DNA, the CDR3 is TGTGCCAGCAGTTACCCCCGAAGTGAGCAGTTCTTC. The encoded protein is CASSYPRSEQFF.

The rearrangement uses TRBV7-2 and TRBJ2-5, with 9 bases aligning to TRBD2. V gave up 3 bases and J gave up 0 bases; unmatched junction bases: 5. The CDR3 totals 16 residues. Germline values: CDR1 SGHTA, CDR2 FQGNSA. The CDR3 nucleotides read TGTGCCAGCAGCTTGACTGGGACTAGCAACCAAGAGACCCAGTACTTC. The encoded protein is CASSLTGTSNQETQYF.

V and J are TRBV7-9 and TRBJ2-2, with 8 bases lining up with TRBD2. CDR3 length: 18 residues. Germline CDR1 and CDR2: SEHNR and FQNEAQ (reference sequence). V lost 1 base to trimming and J lost 6 bases; unmatched junction nucleotides: 13. In DNA form, the CDR3 reads TGTGCCAGCAGCTTAGGGGTTAGCGGGATCGCCAGACCCGGGGAGCTGTTTTTT. Residues: CASSLGVSGIARPGELFF.

This sequence joins TRBV5-4 and TRBJ1-2; the match to TRBD1 covers 12 bases. The CDR3 length is 16 residues. V trimming: 4 bases; J trimming: 4 bases; junction bases outside the gene matches: 8. Germline CDR1 is SGHNT and CDR2 is YYREEE (reference sequence). The CDR3 bases are TGTGCCAGCAGCCCCGGGACAGGGGGCGTTGGCTATGGCTACACCTTC. Translation gives CASSPGTGGVGYGYTF.

The chain has TRBV12-5 and TRBJ1-5; D not resolved. This CDR3 is built from 11 residues. Deletions cut 1 base from V and 11 bases from J, with 6 bases between. Germline V gene sequence: CDR1 LGHNT, CDR2 FRNRAP. The CDR3 DNA is TGTGCTAGTGGTTTGGGTCTTGCCCAGCATTTT. Amino acids: CASGLGLAQHF.

This rearrangement joins TRBV5-1 to TRBJ2-2; the D gene is possibly TRBD1 (5 bases). The length of the CDR3 is 12 residues. V was cut by 5 bases and J by 9 bases, with 11 bases left in between. CDR1 is SGHRS and CDR2 is YFSETQ in the germline V gene. The CDR3 coding sequence is TGCGCCAGCAGTCGTATGGGGCGGGAGCTGTTTTTT. This translates into CASSRMGRELFF.

This clone was picked up a small number of times. The chain joins TRBV5-6 to TRBJ1-2; D might be TRBD1 (6 bases). Germline V gives CDR1 SGHDT, CDR2 YYEEEE. V lost 2 bases and J 2 bases, leaving 10 bases between the germline ends. CDR3 length equals 14 residues. The CDR3 DNA sequence: TGTGCCAGCAGCTTAACACAGGGAAACTATGGCTACACCTTC. Its translation: CASSLTQGNYGYTF.

CDR3 sequence (DNA): TGTGCCAGCACCGCAGGGCCTCAGCCCCAGCATTTT. It codes for CASTAGPQPQHF. V is TRBV6-6 and J is TRBJ1-5, with D tentatively TRBD1 (5 bases). The germline gives CDR1 MNHNY, CDR2 SVGAGI (reference sequence). There are 12 residues in the CDR3. Trimming pared 7 bases from V and 6 bases from J, leaving 10 bases between.

CDR3 sequence: CASTLTTGTTNNEQFF. The CDR3 coding sequence is TGTGCCAGTACCCTCACAACCGGGACCACGAACAATGAGCAGTTCTTC. V usage is TRBV19 and J usage is TRBJ2-1; the D call may be TRBD1 or TRBD2 (5 bases each). Germline values: CDR1 LNHDA, CDR2 SQIVND (reference sequence). CDR3 length equals 16 residues. Between the trimmed V and J ends, which lost 7 bases and 5 bases, there was a span of 21 bases. The whole variable domain, remainder taken from reference TRBV19 and TRBJ2-1, is DGGITQSPKYLFRKEGQNVTLSCEQNLNHDAMYWYRQDPGQGLRLIYYSQIVNDFQKGDIAEGYSVSREKKESFPLTVTSAQKNPTAFYLCASTLTTGTTNNEQFFGPGTRLTVL.

The V and J genes are TRBV29-1 and TRBJ2-1; the D gene is possibly TRBD1 (5 bases). The CDR3 covers 11 residues. Trimming left V 6 bases short and J 5 bases short, with 8 bases between. Germline loops: CDR1 SQVTM, CDR2 ANQGSEA. The CDR3 DNA reads as TGCAGCGTACAGGAAAACAATGAGCAGTTCTTC. Translation gives CSVQENNEQFF.

The chain links TRBV5-1 to TRBJ2-1; 13 bases are shared with TRBD2. This CDR3 is built from 16 residues. Losses at the gene ends were 0 bases for V and 8 bases for J; bases not matched to a gene: 5. Per germline, CDR1 SGHRS and CDR2 YFSETQ. The CDR3 nucleotides read TGCGCCAGCAGCTTGGGGGGGACTAGCGGGACCTATGAGCAGTTCTTC. It encodes CASSLGGTSGTYEQFF.

This chain joins TRBV7-9 and TRBJ2-3; weak D call: TRBD2 (5 bases). This CDR3 is built from 14 residues. Trimming removed 1 base from V and 6 bases from J, with 11 bases in between. Per germline, CDR1 SEHNR and CDR2 FQNEAQ (reference sequence). CDR3 in DNA: TGTGCCAGCAGCTTAGTGGGAGAAAGGGATACGCAGTATTTT. It translates to CASSLVGERDTQYF.

V gene TRBV5-4 combines with J gene TRBJ2-5; 9 nucleotides align to TRBD1. The CDR3 has 14 amino acids. Trimming removed 4 bases from V and 4 bases from J; junction bases left unmatched: 5. Germline lookup yields CDR1 SGHNT and CDR2 YYREEE (reference sequence). Here the CDR3 reads CASSVQGAGETQYF. As DNA, the CDR3 is TGTGCCAGCAGCGTACAGGGGGCAGGAGAGACCCAGTACTTC.

The V gene is TRBV28, the J gene TRBJ2-3; TRBD1 or TRBD2 may be the D gene (7 bases each). This CDR3 is 15 amino acids long. V shed 5 bases and J shed 1 base, with 13 bases lying between them. Per the germline V gene, CDR1 is MDHEN and CDR2 is SYDVKM. CDR3 in DNA: TGTGCCAGCAGTCCTCAGGGGGGGGGCACAGATACGCAGTATTTT. Residues: CASSPQGGGTDTQYF.

The V gene is TRBV10-3, the J gene TRBJ2-7; 10 bases are shared with TRBD2. The CDR3 has 14 amino acids. CDR1 is ENHRY, CDR2 SYGVKD, per germline. The J segment lost 2 bases and the V segment lost 11 bases, leaving 9 bases of the junction unmatched. CDR3 protein: CASTGTSDTYEQYF. The CDR3, as DNA: TGTGCCTCCACCGGGACTAGCGATACCTACGAGCAGTACTTC.

For this clone: Other DNA sequences in the same sample also yield this CDR3. The chain recombines TRBV27 with TRBJ2-3; no definite D call. V gave up 4 bases and J gave up 1 base, with 3 bases separating them. The CDR3 has 12 residues. Per the germline V gene, CDR1 is MNHEY and CDR2 is SMNVEV (reference sequence). The CDR3: CASSSGTDTQYF. The CDR3 DNA reads as TGTGCCAGCAGTTCTGGCACAGATACGCAGTATTTT.

The V gene is TRBV18, the J gene TRBJ2-1; unclear D gene. The CDR3 extends over 15 amino acids. The germline gives CDR1 KGHSH, CDR2 LQKENI. Trimming cost V 5 bases and J 0 bases, with 11 bases left between them. The CDR3 loop reads CASSKDISSYNEQFF. The CDR3 region has the DNA TGTGCCAGCTCAAAAGACATAAGCTCCTACAATGAGCAGTTCTTC.

For this clone: One end of the junction is discordant with germline, which a read error may explain. The rearrangement links TRBV7-2 to TRBJ2-7; TRBD1 agrees at 7 bases. The V gene's germline CDR1 is SGHTA and CDR2 FQGNSA. This CDR3 comprises 13 residues. CDR3 sequence reads: CASSLPTGDLRDF. In DNA form, the CDR3 reads TGTGCCAGCAGCCTCCCCACAGGGGACCTTCGCGACTTC.

The gene calls are TRBV27 and TRBJ2-5; D uncertain. The germline CDR1 and CDR2 sequences are MNHEY and SMNVEV (reference sequence). Trimming removed 9 bases at V and 5 bases at J, with 13 bases between. This CDR3 has 12 residues. CDR3 bases: TGTGCCAGTCGGACCCACCGGGAGACCCAGTACTTC. It codes for CASRTHRETQYF.

This rearrangement joins TRBV5-6 to TRBJ2-7, with a tentative D call TRBD2 (5 bases). The CDR3 consists of 14 residues. Germline V lookup: CDR1 SGHDT, CDR2 YYEEEE. Between the trimmed V and J ends, which lost 0 bases and 4 bases, there was a span of 11 bases. CDR3 bases: TGTGCCAGCAGCTTGGCGGGGTATGCGTACGAGCAGTACTTC. This gives the protein CASSLAGYAYEQYF.

This clone has only one observation. The chain carries TRBV28 and TRBJ2-7, with D perhaps TRBD2 (7 bases). Germline V gene sequence: CDR1 MDHEN, CDR2 SYDVKM. The ends were cut back, 4 bases at V and 6 bases at J, with 22 bases in the middle. The CDR3 is made up of 16 amino acids. The CDR3 spells CASSSPGGGRFPEQYF. The CDR3 DNA is TGTGCCAGCAGTTCTCCTGGGGGGGGGCGCTTCCCCGAGCAGTACTTC.

In this sample, this clone turned up once. The chain recombines TRBV6-1 with TRBJ2-7; perhaps TRBD2 as D (7 bases). The CDR3 has 15 amino acids. Trimming removed 6 bases at V and 0 bases at J, with 15 bases between. CDR1 is MNHNS and CDR2 is SASEGT in the germline V gene. The CDR3 coding sequence is TGTGCCAGCAGCTTGGTGGGGGGGCTCTCCTACGAGCAGTACTTC. It yields the protein CASSLVGGLSYEQYF.

The CDR3, as DNA: TGTGCCAGCAGCTTAGTGAACTTCCAAGAGACCCAGTACTTC. Residues: CASSLVNFQETQYF. The chain carries TRBV11-3 and TRBJ2-5; no clear D. With 1 base removed from V and 1 base from J, the gap between germline ends came to 7 bases. Per germline, CDR1 SGHNT and CDR2 YENEEA. The CDR3 contains 14 residues.